This TCR beta chain was captured in a study of regulatory T cells in long-lasting Graves disease. In building TCR beta libraries, iRepertoire HTBI primers were used together with Arm-PCR of CDR3 regions. TCRdb processed the multiplex PCR reads anew with MiXCR; each CDR3 protein has one entry. Among about 540,000 distinct CDR3 sequences listed, 13% were seen once. The time point was: newly diagnosed GD, antithyroid drugs for less than 3 months. PBMC RNA was the source of the TCR library. It was American Thyroid Association guidelines that determined Graves' disease diagnosis. V was clipped by 3 bases and J by 8 bases; unmatched bases: 13. This CDR3 has 16 amino acids. Germline V gene data show CDR1 as LNHDA and CDR2 as SQIVND (reference sequence). This clonotype was counted many times. Separately, the same data were catalogued under a study of T cells in Graves' hyperthyroidism and ophthalmopathy.

The sample here was peripheral blood mononuclear cells (PBMCs), taken at new diagnosis, from a patient treated with antithyroid drugs. This clonotype was sampled from a man aged 25 to 40 with Graves disease. V gene TRBV19 combines with J gene TRBJ1-2; 9 positions agree with TRBD1. For the CDR3, the DNA is TGTGCCAGTAGTATGGGCGGGACAGGGAAGTCCGGCGGCTACACCTTC. Its protein product is CASSMGGTGKSGGYTF.